The source of this T cell receptor beta chain is a study of metastatic and nonmetastatic thyroid tumors. In the original workflow: Built for papillary thyroid cancer, a distant-metastasis classifier drew on CDR3 differences across clinicopathological groups. TCRdb reanalyzed the PCR reads with MiXCR. The V and J calls follow TCRdb's processing rather than the paper's. This table holds 40,000 or so clones, around 47% found once. Ahead of thyroid surgery, no patient had received treatment of any kind. This clone was observed a few times. This sequence originates from a male donor with papillary thyroid cancer or a benign thyroid nodule (not recorded which). Some clones in this sample may be carry-over from other donors' samples. The sample taken for sequencing was tumor tissue.

CDR3 coding DNA: TGTGCCAGCAGTTTCTACACGATCAATCAGCCCCAGCATTTT. Amino acid sequence: CASSFYTINQPQHF. V and J are TRBV28 and TRBJ1-5; D gene unclear. The CDR3 totals 14 residues. Trimming pared 3 bases from V and 3 bases from J, leaving 9 bases between. CDR1 is MDHEN and CDR2 is SYDVKM in the germline V gene.